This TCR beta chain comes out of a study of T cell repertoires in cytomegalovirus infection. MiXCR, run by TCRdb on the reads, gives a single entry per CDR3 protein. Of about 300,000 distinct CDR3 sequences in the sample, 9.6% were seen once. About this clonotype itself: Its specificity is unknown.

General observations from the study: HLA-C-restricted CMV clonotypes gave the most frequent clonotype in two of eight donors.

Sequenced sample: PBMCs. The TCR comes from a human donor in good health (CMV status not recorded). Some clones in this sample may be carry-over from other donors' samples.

The DNA for the CDR3 is TGTGCCAGCAGCGGACAGGGCGGAGGTAACTATGGCTACACCTTC. It specifies CASSGQGGGNYGYTF. The chain couples TRBV9 to TRBJ1-2, with TRBD1 matching 7 bases. CDR1 and CDR2 from the germline V gene are SGDLS and YYNGEE. V dropped 3 bases and J dropped 1; count of bases not matched to a gene: 6. The CDR3 is 15 amino acids.